The 26 T cell receptor beta chains below come from one sample, sequenced in a study of shared clonotypes between healthy human individuals. The method was immunoSEQ multiplex PCR; TCRdb's version includes in-frame clones alone and lacks a portion of them. The sample contains approximately 1,500,000 clones, roughly 96% of which appear only once. The sample taken for sequencing was naive CD4+ T cells sorted from blood. Sample subset: CD45RA+ positively selected. Every receptor here comes from a man aged 25-45 years in good health.

The chain employs TRBV18 and TRBJ2-7, with D possibly being TRBD1 or TRBD2 (5 bases each). The germline CDR1 and CDR2 sequences are KGHSH and LQKENI. V lost 3 bases and J lost 2, with 11 bases in between. This CDR3 has 14 residues. CDR3 nucleotide sequence: TGTGCCAGCTCACCCGGGACGGCTGCCTACGAGCAGTACTTC. Residues: CASSPGTAAYEQYF.

The chain is built from TRBV5-1 and TRBJ1-1; 9 bases are shared with TRBD1. Trimming cost V 5 bases and J 5 bases; bases outside gene matches: 4. This CDR3 is 13 amino acids long. Looked up from germline, CDR1 is SGHRS and CDR2 is YFSETQ. The CDR3 reads CASRRDRETEAFF. The CDR3, as DNA: TGCGCCAGCAGGCGGGACAGGGAAACTGAAGCTTTCTTT. Variable domain in full (rest from reference TRBV5-1 and TRBJ1-1): KAGVTQTPRYLIKTRGQQVTLSCSPISGHRSVSWYQQTPGQGLQFLFEYFSETQRNKGNFPGRFSGRQFSNSRSEMNVSTLELGDSALYLCASRRDRETEAFFGQGTRLTVV.

The CDR3 DNA reads TGCGCCAGCAGCCCGGACAGTTCGCAGAGGCCCCAGCATTTT. Translation gives CASSPDSSQRPQHF. J is TRBJ1-5 and V is TRBV4-1, with D possibly matching TRBD1 (6 bases). V gave up 4 bases and J gave up 9 bases, with 16 bases separating them. Germline lookup yields CDR1 MGHRA and CDR2 YSYEKL. This CDR3 contains 14 residues.

A note on this clone: One end of the junction does not line up with germline, which may come from a read error. Other DNA sequences in the same sample also yield this CDR3. This chain joins TRBV9 and TRBJ2-7; D is perhaps TRBD2 (6 bases). Germline V gene data show CDR1 as SGDLS and CDR2 as YYNGEE. This CDR3 region has 15 residues. The CDR3 DNA reads TGTGCTAGCAGCGTAGATGAGCGGGTCACCTACGAGCAGTACTTC. Protein product: CASSVDERVTYEQYF.

The gene calls are TRBV7-2 and TRBJ2-5, with 8 bases that match TRBD1. Germline loops: CDR1 SGHTA, CDR2 FQGNSA. The length of the CDR3 is 14 residues. Unmatched junction bases numbered 5, after V lost 4 bases and J lost 4 bases. CDR3 residues: CASSYRGLGETQYF. CDR3 nucleotides: TGTGCCAGCAGCTACAGGGGGTTGGGAGAGACCCAGTACTTC.

The chain has TRBV27 and TRBJ2-1; no definite D call. This CDR3 region has 9 residues. Trimming shortened V by 9 bases and J by 4 bases, and 1 base separated the two germline ends. Per the germline V gene, CDR1 is MNHEY and CDR2 is SMNVEV (reference sequence). The CDR3 loop reads CARYNEQFF. The CDR3 nucleotides read TGTGCCAGATACAATGAGCAGTTCTTC.

V is TRBV4-1 and J is TRBJ2-7, with TRBD1 identical over 8 bases. The CDR3 sequence is 15 residues long. The V segment lost 6 bases and the J segment 4 bases; nucleotides outside the gene matches: 11. Germline V gives CDR1 MGHRA, CDR2 YSYEKL. The CDR3 reads CASRPGQGLVYEQYF. CDR3 sequence (DNA): TGCGCCAGCAGACCCGGACAGGGCCTGGTTTACGAGCAGTACTTC.

V gene TRBV5-4 combines with J gene TRBJ2-7; 7 nucleotides line up with TRBD2. The CDR3 is 15 amino acids. The germline V gene has CDR1 SGHNT and CDR2 YYREEE (reference sequence). After removal of 0 bases from V and 5 bases from J, the junction contained 8 bases not matched to a gene. CDR3 DNA: TGTGCCAGCAGCTTGGTATCCGTCGGGGGGAACGAGCAGTACTTC. Protein sequence: CASSLVSVGGNEQYF.

This chain connects TRBV5-8 to TRBJ1-1; tentatively, D is TRBD1 (6 bases). The CDR3 is made up of 15 amino acids. CDR1 and CDR2 (germline): SGHTS, YDEGEE. Deletions cut 7 bases from V and 6 bases from J, with 22 bases between. CDR3 sequence: CASGQRGHPRAEAFF. The CDR3 nucleotides are TGTGCCAGCGGCCAAAGGGGACACCCTAGGGCTGAAGCTTTCTTT. Based on the CDR3 plus reference TRBV5-8 and TRBJ1-1, the full variable domain is EAGVTQSPTHLIKTRGQQATLRCSPISGHTSVYWYQQALGLGLQFLLWYDEGEERNRGNFPPRFSGRQFPNYSSELNVNALELEDSALYLCASGQRGHPRAEAFFGQGTRLTVV.

On this clone itself: This same CDR3 is encoded by further DNA sequences in the sample. The V and J genes are TRBV5-1 and TRBJ2-3; D may be TRBD1 (6 bases). V was trimmed by 5 bases and J by 5 bases, leaving 12 bases between them. Germline-derived CDR1 and CDR2 are SGHRS and YFSETQ. The CDR3 extends over 13 amino acids. In nucleotides, the CDR3 is TGCGCCAGCAGACAGGGCCAAGGAGATACGCAGTATTTT. Translation gives CASRQGQGDTQYF. The variable domain in full, completed from reference TRBV5-1 and TRBJ2-3, reads KAGVTQTPRYLIKTRGQQVTLSCSPISGHRSVSWYQQTPGQGLQFLFEYFSETQRNKGNFPGRFSGRQFSNSRSEMNVSTLELGDSALYLCASRQGQGDTQYFGPGTRLTVL.

The chain combines TRBV28 with TRBJ1-5, with D possibly being TRBD1 (5 bases). V was cut by 7 bases and J by 4 bases, with 26 bases left in between. Germline V gene lookup returns CDR1 MDHEN and CDR2 SYDVKM. This CDR3 is 18 amino acids long. CDR3 nucleotides: TGTGCCAGCACCCAATACCGGGGCCTTTTGACAGAAAATCAGCCCCAGCATTTT. Its translation: CASTQYRGLLTENQPQHF.

This sequence joins TRBV27 and TRBJ2-5, with D perhaps assigned TRBD1 or TRBD2 (5 bases each). V was shortened by 9 bases and J by 5 bases, with 22 bases between the two germline ends. Germline V lookup: CDR1 MNHEY, CDR2 SMNVEV (reference sequence). The CDR3 is 15 amino acids. The CDR3 DNA follows: TGTGCCAGGGGATTCCGGGGACCGGGGCAGGAGACCCAGTACTTC. Protein product: CARGFRGPGQETQYF.

The V gene is TRBV25-1, the J gene TRBJ2-3, with TRBD2 identical over 7 bases. This CDR3 comprises 16 residues. The germline V gene has CDR1 MGHDK and CDR2 SYGVNS. The V and J ends lost 1 base and 2 bases, in that order; junction bases with no gene match: 6. The CDR3 here is CASSESGGLLTDTQYF. CDR3 nucleotide sequence: TGTGCCAGCAGTGAATCGGGGGGACTACTCACAGATACGCAGTATTTT.

The gene calls are TRBV27 and TRBJ2-3; TRBD2 matches at 7 bases. Losses at the gene ends were 1 base for V and 2 bases for J; bases not matched to a gene: 9. Germline V gene sequence: CDR1 MNHEY, CDR2 SMNVEV (reference sequence). The CDR3 is made up of 17 amino acids. The CDR3 here is CASSLYGGSPFTDTQYF. The CDR3 DNA sequence: TGTGCCAGCAGTTTATACGGCGGGAGCCCTTTCACAGATACGCAGTATTTT.

The chain employs TRBV27 and TRBJ2-3, with a tentative D call TRBD2 (5 bases). The CDR3 covers 17 residues. The germline V gene has CDR1 MNHEY and CDR2 SMNVEV (reference sequence). Trimming took 4 bases from V and 2 from J, leaving 19 bases between them. The CDR3 region has the DNA TGTGCCAGCAGTTCCCGGGGTCGACCCCGGCTCACAGATACGCAGTATTTT. This gives the protein CASSSRGRPRLTDTQYF.

The chain links TRBV19 to TRBJ1-2; 7 nucleotides match TRBD1. J lost 4 bases, V lost 1 base, and 9 bases had no gene match. Germline assignment: CDR1 LNHDA and CDR2 SQIVND (reference sequence). There are 16 residues in the CDR3. Here the CDR3 DNA reads TGTGCCAGTAGTATAGGGGGACAGATCATCTTCTATGGCTACACCTTC. Its protein product is CASSIGGQIIFYGYTF.

This chain links TRBV5-1 with TRBJ2-3; TRBD1 might be the D (6 bases). V lost 1 base, J lost 6 bases, and 9 bases lay in between. Germline V gene data show CDR1 as SGHRS and CDR2 as YFSETQ. The CDR3 totals 13 residues. CDR3 sequence reads: CASSLNRVDTQYF. The CDR3 nucleotides read TGCGCCAGCAGCTTGAACAGGGTGGATACGCAGTATTTT.

V gene TRBV7-3 combines with J gene TRBJ1-3; 7 bases are a match to TRBD1. Looked up from germline, CDR1 is SGHTA and CDR2 is FQGTGA. V lost 5 bases and J lost 2; bases outside the gene matches: 6. The CDR3 spans 15 residues. CDR3 sequence reads: CASSRQGLAGNTIYF. The DNA for the CDR3 is TGTGCCAGCAGCCGACAGGGATTAGCTGGAAACACCATATATTTT.

This rearrangement joins TRBV6-1 to TRBJ1-5, with 7 bases lining up with TRBD1. Germline lookup yields CDR1 MNHNS and CDR2 SASEGT. J lost 3 bases, V lost 6 bases, and 5 bases had no gene match. The CDR3 length is 14 residues. CDR3 residues: CASRMDRTNQPQHF. CDR3 bases: TGTGCCAGCAGGATGGACAGGACCAATCAGCCCCAGCATTTT.

The V gene is TRBV6-1, the J gene TRBJ2-7; D remains ambiguous. Germline V gives CDR1 MNHNS, CDR2 SASEGT. Trimming took off 0 bases at V and 3 bases at J, with 12 bases between the two ends. The CDR3 consists of 15 residues. The CDR3 region is CASSEAITNNYEQYF. In DNA, the CDR3 is TGTGCCAGCAGTGAAGCAATTACCAACAACTACGAGCAGTACTTC.

As concerns this clone: Other DNA sequences from this sample encode an identical CDR3 as well. This chain links TRBV5-5 with TRBJ2-7; weak D call: TRBD2 (6 bases). Germline V gene data show CDR1 as SGHKS and CDR2 as YYEKEE (reference sequence). The CDR3 extends over 14 amino acids. V shed 1 base and J shed 3 bases, with 11 bases lying between them. CDR3: CASSLQGLNYEQYF. CDR3 coding DNA: TGTGCCAGCAGCTTGCAGGGACTGAACTACGAGCAGTACTTC.

V gene TRBV7-2 combines with J gene TRBJ2-1; weak D call: TRBD2 (5 bases). Germline loops: CDR1 SGHTA, CDR2 FQGNSA. V lost 1 base to trimming and J lost 3 bases, with 13 bases between them. The CDR3 runs 16 residues. Here the CDR3 DNA reads TGTGCCAGCAGCTTAGGGCGGCGGGTTAGCTACAATGAGCAGTTCTTC. This sequence encodes CASSLGRRVSYNEQFF.

The chain employs TRBV5-6 and TRBJ2-5, with 13 bases identical to TRBD2. This CDR3 is 15 amino acids long. The J segment lost 1 base and the V segment lost 4 bases, leaving 1 base of the junction unmatched. Germline assignment: CDR1 SGHDT and CDR2 YYEEEE. The DNA of the CDR3 is TGTGCCAGCAGCGGGACTAGCGGGACCCAAGAGACCCAGTACTTC. Its protein is CASSGTSGTQETQYF.

V gene TRBV5-1 combines with J gene TRBJ2-2; D call uncertain. Germline assignment: CDR1 SGHRS and CDR2 YFSETQ. V dropped 1 base and J dropped 6 bases, with 13 bases sitting between them. This CDR3 spans 15 amino acids. The CDR3: CASSLSLVSAGELFF. The DNA for the CDR3 is TGCGCCAGCAGCTTGAGCCTAGTTTCCGCCGGGGAGCTGTTTTTT.

This sequence joins TRBV7-8 and TRBJ2-1; TRBD2 matches at 7 bases. This CDR3 comprises 16 residues. Germline V gene sequence: CDR1 SGHVS, CDR2 FQNEAQ. Trimming at V came to 2 bases and at J to 3 bases, leaving 7 bases not matched to a gene. The CDR3 nucleotides read TGTGCCAGCAGCTTACGGGAGGCGGTTTACTACAATGAGCAGTTCTTC. It translates to CASSLREAVYYNEQFF.

The rearrangement joins TRBV7-2 to TRBJ2-2; the match to TRBD1 covers 12 bases. Looked up from germline, CDR1 is SGHTA and CDR2 is FQGNSA. V shed 4 bases, J shed 6 bases, and the junction held 6 bases outside the gene matches. The CDR3 covers 16 residues. The CDR3 protein is CASSYTGTGGPGELFF. DNA for the CDR3: TGTGCCAGCAGCTATACCGGGACAGGGGGCCCCGGGGAGCTGTTTTTT.